A single sample is the source of the 7 T cell receptor beta chains below, sequenced in a study of cytomegalovirus exposure and HLA in healthy donors. The PCR ran on 60 Vbeta and 13 Jbeta primers. This table comes from immunoSEQ multiplex PCR, and its TCRdb copy is limited to in-frame clones, with some not included. The table includes approximately 300,000 clones, around four fifths detected once. The sample consisted of PBMCs. The receptors here all came from a woman between 35 and 50 years old in good health and CMV-seropositive.

The chain is built from TRBV4-2 and TRBJ2-1; the D gene is possibly TRBD1 (6 bases). V lost 0 bases to trimming and J lost 7 bases, with 13 bases between them. The CDR3 contains 15 residues. Germline V lookup: CDR1 LGHNA, CDR2 YNFKEQ. The CDR3 region is CASSQEWGPINEQFF. The CDR3 region has the DNA TGTGCCAGCAGCCAAGAATGGGGGCCTATTAATGAGCAGTTCTTC.

The rearrangement links TRBV28 to TRBJ2-3; 7 bases are shared with TRBD1. The CDR3 sequence is 16 residues long. CDR1 and CDR2 from the germline V gene are MDHEN and SYDVKM. V lost 3 bases and J lost 0; bases outside the gene matches: 6. DNA for the CDR3: TGTGCCAGCAGTTTGTGGACAGGAGATAGCACAGATACGCAGTATTTT. Translating gives CASSLWTGDSTDTQYF.

This clone has only a few counts. The rearrangement links TRBV7-2 to TRBJ1-2; D ambiguous. Germline V lookup: CDR1 SGHTA, CDR2 FQGNSA. V shed 1 base and J shed 4 bases, with 4 bases lying between them. The CDR3 loop spans 12 amino acids. CDR3: CASSLDFYGYTF. The DNA for the CDR3 is TGTGCCAGCAGCTTAGACTTCTATGGCTACACCTTC.

The V call is TRBV18, the J call TRBJ1-3; D uncertain. V shed 2 bases and J shed 4 bases, with 15 bases lying between them. Germline V gene data show CDR1 as KGHSH and CDR2 as LQKENI. The CDR3 is 16 residues long. DNA for the CDR3: TGTGCCAGCTCACCATCCCCGGCCGGCGGGGGAAACACCATATATTTT. It encodes CASSPSPAGGGNTIYF. The full variable domain, rest sourced from reference TRBV18 and TRBJ1-3, is NAGVMQNPRHLVRRRGQEARLRCSPMKGHSHVYWYRQLPEEGLKFMVYLQKENIIDESGMPKERFSAEFPKEGPSILRIQQVVRGDSAAYFCASSPSPAGGGNTIYFGEGSWLTVV.

This clone was observed a single time. The chain recombines TRBV19 with TRBJ1-4; a possible D gene is TRBD1 (6 bases). This CDR3 has 15 amino acids. With 6 bases removed from V and 1 base from J, the gap between germline ends came to 12 bases. CDR1 is LNHDA and CDR2 is SQIVND in the germline V gene (reference sequence). The CDR3 nucleotides read TGTGCCAGTAGGAACTCACAGGGAACTAATGAAAAACTGTTTTTT. Protein: CASRNSQGTNEKLFF.

The rearrangement uses TRBV27 and TRBJ1-1, with D possibly TRBD1 on 5 matching bases. This CDR3 comprises 14 residues. Germline values: CDR1 MNHEY, CDR2 SMNVEV (reference sequence). With 3 bases removed from V and 4 bases from J, the gap between germline ends came to 12 bases. CDR3: CASSFQGGGTEAFF. DNA for the CDR3: TGTGCCAGCAGTTTTCAGGGAGGCGGCACTGAAGCTTTCTTT.

The genes are TRBV27 and TRBJ2-1; 8 nucleotides align to TRBD2. The V segment lost 0 bases and the J segment 5 bases; nucleotides outside the gene matches: 15. Germline CDR1 MNHEY, CDR2 SMNVEV (reference sequence). The CDR3 loop spans 19 amino acids. In DNA, the CDR3 is TGTGCCAGCAGTTTATCGATAGTGGGCAGGGGACTAGAGCACAATGAGCAGTTCTTC. It yields the protein CASSLSIVGRGLEHNEQFF.